Presented here are 9 T cell receptor beta chains from one specimen sequenced in a study of high-grade serous ovarian cancer treatment subgroups. Generated by immunoSEQ multiplex PCR, the TCRdb table keeps only in-frame clones and is missing some. The table records 10,000 or so clones, around 65% of them present only once. Tumor samples were obtained before definitive surgery or chemotherapy. Sequenced: tumor tissue. These receptors all stem from a human donor with high-grade serous ovarian cancer.

This clone turned up a few times. The chain combines TRBV5-5 with TRBJ1-2; D gene unclear. V was shortened by 4 bases and J by 0 bases, with 13 bases between the two germline ends. This CDR3 has 15 amino acids. Germline-derived CDR1 and CDR2 are SGHKS and YYEKEE (reference sequence). Here the CDR3 DNA reads TGTGCCAGCAGCCTGAGGGCACTAGCTAACTATGGCTACACCTTC. The encoded protein is CASSLRALANYGYTF.

This chain connects TRBV2 to TRBJ2-7; 7 bases map to TRBD2. The CDR3 loop spans 15 amino acids. V shed 4 bases and J 3 bases; nucleotides not matched to a gene: 9. In germline, CDR1 is SNHLY, CDR2 FYNNEI. CDR3 in DNA: TGTGCCAGCAGTGGGACCGGGACTACCGACTACGAGCAGTACTTC. It codes for CASSGTGTTDYEQYF.

The chain is built from TRBV13 and TRBJ2-7, with 7 nucleotides matching TRBD1. V dropped 4 bases and J dropped 3; count of bases not matched to a gene: 12. Germline V gene data show CDR1 as PRHDT and CDR2 as FYEKMQ (reference sequence). This CDR3 contains 16 residues. DNA of the CDR3: TGTGCCAGCAGCTCCCGGACAGGTTTAATAGGCTACGAGCAGTACTTC. Translation: CASSSRTGLIGYEQYF.

The gene calls are TRBV27 and TRBJ1-3; possibly TRBD1 for D (6 bases). Germline loops: CDR1 MNHEY, CDR2 SMNVEV (reference sequence). This CDR3 contains 15 residues. Trimming took off 5 bases at V and 2 bases at J, with 13 bases between the two ends. CDR3 protein: CASSPQGGAGNTIYF. The CDR3 nucleotides are TGTGCCAGCAGTCCCCAAGGGGGAGCTGGAAACACCATATATTTT.

V and J are TRBV19 and TRBJ2-7, with 8 positions matching TRBD2. V dropped 4 bases and J dropped 2; count of bases not matched to a gene: 7. CDR3 size: 15 residues. The germline CDR1 and CDR2 sequences are LNHDA and SQIVND (reference sequence). The CDR3 is CASSSRGGAAYEQYF. The CDR3 nucleotides are TGTGCCAGTAGTAGCCGGGGGGGTGCCGCCTACGAGCAGTACTTC.

The chain joins TRBV5-4 to TRBJ2-5; 8 bases map to TRBD2. V was pared by 0 bases and J by 4 bases, with 2 bases of the junction left unmatched. Germline V gives CDR1 SGHNT, CDR2 YYREEE (reference sequence). The CDR3 spans 14 residues. In nucleotides, the CDR3 is TGTGCCAGCAGCTTGGGGCTAGCGGGAGAGACCCAGTACTTC. It specifies CASSLGLAGETQYF. The complete variable domain, with remaining parts taken from reference TRBV5-4 and TRBJ2-5, reads ETGVTQSPTHLIKTRGQQVTLRCSSQSGHNTVSWYQQALGQGPQFIFQYYREEENGRGNFPPRFSGLQFPNYSSELNVNALELDDSALYLCASSLGLAGETQYFGPGTRLLVL.

The V call is TRBV4-2, the J call TRBJ2-1; the match to TRBD2 covers 9 bases. The CDR3 loop spans 17 amino acids. Germline-derived CDR1 and CDR2 are LGHNA and YNFKEQ. The V and J ends lost 3 bases and 4 bases, in that order; junction bases with no gene match: 10. The CDR3, as DNA: TGTGCCAGCAGCCATCCCTTAGCGGGAGAAACTTACAATGAGCAGTTCTTC. Encoded protein: CASSHPLAGETYNEQFF.

This clone is a singleton in its sample. The chain is built from TRBV30 and TRBJ2-7; maybe TRBD1 (5 bases). The V end lost 0 bases, the J end lost 3 bases, and 15 bases lay between the germline ends. Germline-derived CDR1 and CDR2 are GTSNPN and SVGIG (reference sequence). The CDR3 consists of 15 residues. This chain's CDR3 is CAWSVREAGLYEQYF. The CDR3 nucleotides read TGTGCCTGGAGTGTACGAGAAGCAGGGCTCTACGAGCAGTACTTC. Based on the CDR3 plus reference TRBV30 and TRBJ2-7, the full variable domain is SQTIHQWPATLVQPVGSPLSLECTVEGTSNPNLYWYRQAAGRGLQLLFYSVGIGQISSEVPQNLSASRPQDRQFILSSKKLLLSDSGFYLCAWSVREAGLYEQYFGPGTRLTVT.

The V gene is TRBV9, the J gene TRBJ2-7; 8 bases line up with TRBD1. V lost 10 bases to trimming and J lost 7 bases; unmatched junction nucleotides: 13. The CDR3 loop spans 13 amino acids. Germline CDR1 and CDR2: SGDLS and YYNGEE. The CDR3 is CALGGRGPEEQYF. The CDR3 bases are TGTGCCCTAGGGGGCAGGGGGCCAGAGGAGCAGTACTTC.